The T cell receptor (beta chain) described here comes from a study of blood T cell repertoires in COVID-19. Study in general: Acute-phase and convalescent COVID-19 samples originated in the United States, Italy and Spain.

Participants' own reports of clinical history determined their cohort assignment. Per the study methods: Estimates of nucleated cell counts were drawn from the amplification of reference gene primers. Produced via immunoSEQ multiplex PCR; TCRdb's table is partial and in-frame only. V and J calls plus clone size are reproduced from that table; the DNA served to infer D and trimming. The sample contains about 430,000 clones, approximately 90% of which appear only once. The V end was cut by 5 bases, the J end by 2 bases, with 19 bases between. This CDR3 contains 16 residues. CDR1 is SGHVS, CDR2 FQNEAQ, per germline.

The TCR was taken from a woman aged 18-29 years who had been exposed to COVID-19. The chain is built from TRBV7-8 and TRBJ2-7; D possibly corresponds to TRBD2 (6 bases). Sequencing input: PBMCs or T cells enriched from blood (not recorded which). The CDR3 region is CASSHGMGGSPYEQYF. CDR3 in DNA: TGTGCCAGCAGCCACGGGATGGGGGGTTCCCCCTACGAGCAGTACTTC.